The 15 T cell receptor beta chains presented below share a single source sample, sequenced in a study of blood T cell repertoires in COVID-19. Produced via immunoSEQ multiplex PCR; TCRdb's table is partial and in-frame only. The sample lists approximately 200,000 clones, around 88% occurring once. Source material: PBMCs or T cells enriched from blood (not recorded which). These receptor sequences come from a young woman who had been exposed to COVID-19.

The chain is built from TRBV9 and TRBJ2-7, with D possibly being TRBD2 (7 bases). The V end was cut by 3 bases, the J end by 0 bases, with 13 bases between. Per germline, CDR1 SGDLS and CDR2 YYNGEE. The CDR3 is made up of 15 amino acids. The CDR3 region has the DNA TGTGCCAGCAGCGCGGGGGGCGGACTCTCCTACGAGCAGTACTTC. The encoded protein is CASSAGGGLSYEQYF.

The chain employs TRBV4-2 and TRBJ1-1; D is unclear. CDR3 length equals 15 residues. V dropped 1 base and J dropped 1 base, with 10 bases sitting between them. Germline CDR1 LGHNA, CDR2 YNFKEQ. The DNA for the CDR3 is TGTGCCAGCAGCCAAGGCTGGCAGGAGAACACTGAAGCTTTCTTT. It codes for CASSQGWQENTEAFF.

J is TRBJ2-7 and V is TRBV5-1, with 12 positions matching TRBD1. V lost 3 bases and J lost 7; bases outside the gene matches: 11. The germline V gene encodes CDR1 SGHRS and CDR2 YFSETQ. This CDR3 is built from 16 residues. CDR3 coding DNA: TGCGCCAGCAGCTCGCACCGGGACAGGGGGCGCAAGGAGCAGTACTTC. Residues: CASSSHRDRGRKEQYF.

The V call is TRBV29-1, the J call TRBJ1-4, with 7 bases aligning to TRBD1. Germline V gives CDR1 SQVTM, CDR2 ANQGSEA. Trimming removed 4 bases from V and 7 bases from J; junction bases left unmatched: 9. The CDR3 has 14 residues. This CDR3 is CSVAPGQSSEKLFF. The CDR3 DNA is TGCAGCGTTGCCCCGGGACAGTCAAGTGAAAAACTGTTTTTT. Full variable domain (remainder filled in from reference TRBV29-1 and TRBJ1-4): SAVISQKPSRDICQRGTSLTIQCQVDSQVTMMFWYRQQPGQSLTLIATANQGSEATYESGFVIDKFPISRPNLTFSTLTVSNMSPEDSSIYLCSVAPGQSSEKLFFGSGTQLSVL.

V and J are TRBV4-2 and TRBJ2-2, with 9 bases identical to TRBD2. V gave up 3 bases and J gave up 6 bases; unmatched junction bases: 8. Germline values: CDR1 LGHNA, CDR2 YNFKEQ. CDR3 length equals 16 residues. CDR3 protein: CASSQNPGLAPGELFF. For the CDR3, the DNA is TGTGCCAGCAGCCAGAATCCGGGACTAGCCCCCGGGGAGCTGTTTTTT.

V and J are TRBV12-5 and TRBJ1-1, with TRBD1 matching 8 bases. V shed 1 base and J 1 base; nucleotides not matched to a gene: 5. Germline V gene sequence: CDR1 LGHNT, CDR2 FRNRAP. There are 16 residues in the CDR3. CDR3 coding DNA: TGTGCTAGTGGTTTGGAGTCAGGGGGCCCGAACACTGAAGCTTTCTTT. It specifies CASGLESGGPNTEAFF.

This chain connects TRBV7-6 to TRBJ1-1; D perhaps matches TRBD1 (5 bases). This CDR3 has 13 residues. In germline, CDR1 is SGHVS, CDR2 FNYEAQ. Trimming shortened V by 3 bases and J by 4 bases, and 9 bases separated the two germline ends. The chain's CDR3 is CASSFTQATEAFF. In DNA form, the CDR3 reads TGTGCCAGCAGCTTTACACAGGCCACTGAAGCTTTCTTT. The full variable domain, in which reference TRBV7-6 and TRBJ1-1 provide the parts outside the CDR3, is GAGVSQSPRYKVTKRGQDVALRCDPISGHVSLYWYRQALGQGPEFLTYFNYEAQQDKSGLPNDRFSAERPEGSISTLTIQRTEQRDSAMYRCASSFTQATEAFFGQGTRLTVV.

The chain joins TRBV18 to TRBJ1-2, with 7 bases aligning to TRBD1. The V gene end was trimmed by 6 bases and the J gene end by 0 bases; junction bases not matched to a gene: 4. This CDR3 spans 14 amino acids. Germline V gene data show CDR1 as KGHSH and CDR2 as LQKENI. CDR3 in amino acids: CASSPDRANYGYTF. The DNA of the CDR3 is TGTGCCAGCTCCCCCGACAGGGCTAACTATGGCTACACCTTC.

This clone was seen a handful of times. The chain joins TRBV19 to TRBJ1-1; 8 bases match TRBD1. After removal of 1 base from V and 4 bases from J, the junction contained 5 bases not matched to a gene. The CDR3 runs 15 residues. Germline V CDR1 and CDR2: LNHDA, SQIVND (reference sequence). The CDR3, as DNA: TGTGCCAGTAGTATAGTCCCTACAGGGGGCACTGAAGCTTTCTTT. Its translation: CASSIVPTGGTEAFF. The full variable domain, its missing parts supplied by reference TRBV19 and TRBJ1-1, is DGGITQSPKYLFRKEGQNVTLSCEQNLNHDAMYWYRQDPGQGLRLIYYSQIVNDFQKGDIAEGYSVSREKKESFPLTVTSAQKNPTAFYLCASSIVPTGGTEAFFGQGTRLTVV.

V gene TRBV11-2 combines with J gene TRBJ1-2; D not certain. This CDR3 comprises 16 residues. Looked up from germline, CDR1 is SGHAT and CDR2 is FQNNGV. With 1 base removed from V and 1 base from J, the gap between germline ends came to 13 bases. In DNA, the CDR3 is TGTGCCAGCAGCTTAGGATTGGTTAGTCTTAACTATGGCTACACCTTC. The encoded protein is CASSLGLVSLNYGYTF.

This clone has just a few counts. The V call is TRBV7-3, the J call TRBJ2-6; maybe TRBD1 (5 bases). The CDR3 is made up of 15 amino acids. Germline loops: CDR1 SGHTA, CDR2 FQGTGA. V gave up 2 bases and J gave up 1 base, with 6 bases separating them. CDR3 protein: CASSLSGSGANVLTF. CDR3 in DNA: TGTGCCAGCAGCTTATCAGGGTCTGGGGCCAACGTCCTGACTTTC.

The genes are TRBV10-1 and TRBJ2-2, with D uncertain. The CDR3 totals 14 residues. The germline V gene encodes CDR1 WNHNN and CDR2 SYGVQD (reference sequence). The V and J ends lost 4 bases and 2 bases respectively, with 8 bases between them. CDR3 nucleotide sequence: TGCGCCAGCAGTGGACTCAGAAACACCGGGGAGCTGTTTTTT. Protein product: CASSGLRNTGELFF.

This clone has more than one count but fewer than ten. The chain carries TRBV2 and TRBJ1-6; D uncertain. This CDR3 comprises 16 residues. V was clipped by 6 bases and J by 0 bases, with 12 bases between them. Looked up from germline, CDR1 is SNHLY and CDR2 is FYNNEI. CDR3 DNA: TGTGCCAGCAGGGGGTCCCGGGACTCCTATAATTCACCCCTCCACTTT. It translates to CASRGSRDSYNSPLHF.

CDR3 region: CASSLQRTAGGFAFF. The CDR3 DNA reads TGTGCCAGCTCACTACAAAGGACAGCCGGTGGGTTCGCTTTCTTT. The chain links TRBV18 to TRBJ1-1, with a weak D call TRBD1 (6 bases). The CDR3 loop spans 15 amino acids. Trimming removed 4 bases at V and 11 bases at J, with 23 bases between. Germline V lookup: CDR1 KGHSH, CDR2 LQKENI.

V usage is TRBV11-3 and J usage is TRBJ1-2; TRBD1 matches 8 bases. The CDR3 has 14 residues. The junction had 10 bases not matched to a gene; V was cut back by 4 bases and J by 9 bases. Germline-derived CDR1 and CDR2 are SGHNT and YENEEA. CDR3 coding DNA: TGTGCCAGCAGCTCCCGGACAGGGCCTAGGAGCTACACCTTC. This sequence encodes CASSSRTGPRSYTF.